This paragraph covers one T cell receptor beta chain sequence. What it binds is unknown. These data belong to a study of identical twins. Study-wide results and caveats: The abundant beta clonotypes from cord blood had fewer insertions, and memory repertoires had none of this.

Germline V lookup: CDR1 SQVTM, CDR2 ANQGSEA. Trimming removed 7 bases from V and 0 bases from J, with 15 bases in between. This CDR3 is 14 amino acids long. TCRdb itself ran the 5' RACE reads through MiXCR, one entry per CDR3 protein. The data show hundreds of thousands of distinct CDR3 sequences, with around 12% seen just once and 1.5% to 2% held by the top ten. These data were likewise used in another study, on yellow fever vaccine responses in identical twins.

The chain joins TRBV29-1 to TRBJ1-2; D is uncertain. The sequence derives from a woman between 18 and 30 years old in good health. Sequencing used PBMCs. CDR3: CSDGFGGANYGYTF. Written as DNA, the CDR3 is TGCAGCGACGGGTTCGGCGGCGCTAACTATGGCTACACCTTC.